The source of this TCR beta chain is a study of breast tumors, draining lymph nodes, adjacent tissues. MiXCR, applied by TCRdb to the multiplex PCR reads, yields one record per CDR3 protein. Found here are about 200,000 distinct CDR3 sequences, roughly 31% of them singletons; the top ten hold roughly 4%. Germline-derived CDR1 and CDR2 are MNHEY and SVGEGT. The trim removed 5 bases at V and 7 bases at J, leaving 15 bases unmatched. This CDR3 is 16 amino acids long. Samples came from axillary lymph nodes draining the breast cancer. Input material: axillary lymph node tissue. This sequence was found in a female donor with breast cancer. Some clones in this sample may be carry-over from other donors' samples. This chain uses TRBV6-2 or TRBV6-3 with TRBJ2-7; 9 bases align to TRBD1. This chain's CDR3 is CASSPPSGTGFDEQYF. The CDR3 bases are TGTGCCAGCAGTCCCCCTAGTGGGACAGGGTTCGATGAGCAGTACTTC.